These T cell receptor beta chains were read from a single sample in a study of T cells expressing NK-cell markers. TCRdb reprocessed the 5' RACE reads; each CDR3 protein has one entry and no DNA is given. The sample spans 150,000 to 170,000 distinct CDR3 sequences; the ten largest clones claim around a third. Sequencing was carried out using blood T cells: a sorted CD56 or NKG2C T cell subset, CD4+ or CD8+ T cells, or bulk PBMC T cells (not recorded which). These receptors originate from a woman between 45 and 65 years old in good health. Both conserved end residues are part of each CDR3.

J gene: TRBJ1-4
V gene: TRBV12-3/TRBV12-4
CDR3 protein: CASSTGTVGKLFF

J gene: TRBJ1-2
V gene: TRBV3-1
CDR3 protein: CASSLSGDWDPESYGYTF

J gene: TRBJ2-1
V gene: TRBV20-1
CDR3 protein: CSARDKRTSYIYEQFF

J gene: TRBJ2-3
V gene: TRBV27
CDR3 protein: CASSLREGGDTQYF

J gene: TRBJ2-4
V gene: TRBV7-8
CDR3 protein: CASSLARMGEAKNIQYF

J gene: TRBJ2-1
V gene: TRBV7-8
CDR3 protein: CASSLGGNSYNEQFF

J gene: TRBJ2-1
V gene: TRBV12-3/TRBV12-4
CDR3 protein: CASSLGGGVYEQFF

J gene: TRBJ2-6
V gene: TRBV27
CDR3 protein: CASSGGQTTGANVLTF

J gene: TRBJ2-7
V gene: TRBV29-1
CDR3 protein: CSVAGTGLSYEQYF

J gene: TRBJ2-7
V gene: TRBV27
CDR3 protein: CASSLAGQGAYEQYF

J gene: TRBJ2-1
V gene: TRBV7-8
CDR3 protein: CASSLDSGGPEQFF

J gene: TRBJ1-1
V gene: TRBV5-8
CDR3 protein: CASSQAGGGNTEAFF

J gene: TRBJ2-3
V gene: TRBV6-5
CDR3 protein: CASSLGQLTDTQYF

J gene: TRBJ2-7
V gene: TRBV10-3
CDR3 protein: CAISDASGTSGSSYEQYF

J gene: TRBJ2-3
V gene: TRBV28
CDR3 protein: CASSPTRREDRTDTQYF

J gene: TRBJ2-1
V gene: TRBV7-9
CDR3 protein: CASSYGTNFDNEQFF

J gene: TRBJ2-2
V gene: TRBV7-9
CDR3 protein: CASSLSETANTGELFF

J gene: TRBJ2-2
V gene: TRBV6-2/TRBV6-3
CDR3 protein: CASWDRGINTGELFF

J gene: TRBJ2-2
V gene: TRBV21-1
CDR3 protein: CASSKVTRLNTGELFF

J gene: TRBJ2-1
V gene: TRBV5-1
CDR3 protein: CASSLASLNEQFF

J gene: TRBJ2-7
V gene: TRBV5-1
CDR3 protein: CASSFENSYEQYF

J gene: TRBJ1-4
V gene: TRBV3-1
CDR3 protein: CASSFWDRNEKLFF

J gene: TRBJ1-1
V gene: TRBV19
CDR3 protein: CASMGDNLGTEAFF

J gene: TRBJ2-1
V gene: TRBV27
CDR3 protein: CASSSDSPYNEQFF

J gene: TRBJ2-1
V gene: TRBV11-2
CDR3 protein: CASSATGINEQFF

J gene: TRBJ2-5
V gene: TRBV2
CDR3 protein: CASKGTGKTQYF

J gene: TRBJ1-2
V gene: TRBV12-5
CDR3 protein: CASGFYPGDGGYTF

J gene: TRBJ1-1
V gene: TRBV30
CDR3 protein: CAWSLTLGTEAFF

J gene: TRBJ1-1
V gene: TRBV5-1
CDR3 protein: CASSSETLTKTEAFF

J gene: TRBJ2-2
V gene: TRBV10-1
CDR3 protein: CASSTLAGGTGELFF

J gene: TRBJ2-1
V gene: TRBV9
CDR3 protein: CASSVDPPEAGGHNEQFF

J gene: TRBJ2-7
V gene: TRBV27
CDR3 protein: CASRDGQGDLSYEQYF

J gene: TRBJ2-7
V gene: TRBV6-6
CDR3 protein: CASSYANRYEQYF

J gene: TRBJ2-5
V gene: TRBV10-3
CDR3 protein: CAISESLAGEETQYF

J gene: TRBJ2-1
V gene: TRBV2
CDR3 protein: CASEYGDTEQFF

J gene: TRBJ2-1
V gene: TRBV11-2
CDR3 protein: CASSLDRTGTSGMYEQFF

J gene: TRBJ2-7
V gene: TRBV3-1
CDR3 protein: CASSLLTTSGTYEQYF

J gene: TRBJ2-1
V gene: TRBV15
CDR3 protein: CATSPLTRADEQFF

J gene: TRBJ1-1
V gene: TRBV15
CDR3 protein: CATTAVGTEAFF

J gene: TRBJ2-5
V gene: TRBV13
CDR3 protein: CASSYRAAETQYF

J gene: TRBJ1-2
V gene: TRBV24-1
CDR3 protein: CATSDVVVGYTF